The subject of this entry is one T cell receptor beta chain. The antigen is undetermined. Germline V CDR1 and CDR2: KGHSH, LQKENI. Losses at the gene ends were 6 bases for V and 2 bases for J; bases not matched to a gene: 10. The CDR3 runs to 16 residues. All donors were Caucasian adults living in Nashville, Tennessee. The sample originates from a study of shared clonotypes between healthy human individuals. Study-wide findings and caveats: Compared with memory subsets, naive subsets generally had larger estimated richness.

Method: immunoSEQ multiplex PCR; TCRdb's copy keeps in-frame clones and lacks some. Found here are some 2,000,000 clones, 95% of them singletons; the top ten hold around 0.13%. The sequence was collected from a man aged 18-30 years in good health. The rearrangement joins TRBV18 to TRBJ2-7; the match to TRBD1 covers 10 bases. Sequenced material: naive CD4+ T cells sorted from blood. Subset: CD45RA+ positively selected. The CDR3 protein is CASSPPGQGLPYEQYF. The CDR3 coding sequence is TGTGCCAGCTCGCCCCCGGGACAGGGGCTTCCCTACGAGCAGTACTTC. The variable domain in full, completed from reference TRBV18 and TRBJ2-7, reads NAGVMQNPRHLVRRRGQEARLRCSPMKGHSHVYWYRQLPEEGLKFMVYLQKENIIDESGMPKERFSAEFPKEGPSILRIQQVVRGDSAAYFCASSPPGQGLPYEQYFGPGTRLTVT.